This TCR beta chain was sequenced for a study of blood T cell repertoires in COVID-19. Study overall: Donors in the United States, Italy and Spain gave samples during acute or convalescent COVID-19.

Study processing details: Nucleated cell number was recorded as an estimate derived from reference gene primer amplification. Profiled with immunoSEQ multiplex PCR; TCRdb holds only in-frame clones, not every one. D and trimming come from the DNA, and the V and J calls and clone size come from that table. The table includes about 170,000 clones, approximately 87% detected once. CDR1 is MNHEY and CDR2 is SVGAGI in the germline V gene. V lost 5 bases, J lost 4 bases, and 18 bases lay in between. This CDR3 region has 15 residues. Followed over time, Seattle patients had been enrolled while infection was active.

This chain links TRBV6-5 with TRBJ2-7; D perhaps matches TRBD2 (7 bases). The clonotype originates from a woman aged 60-70 years with COVID-19, enrolled during active disease. Sequencing used peripheral blood. CDR3 DNA: TGTGCCAGCAGTCCTGGAGGGGGAGGGCCGTACGAGCAGTACTTC. Translated: CASSPGGGGPYEQYF.